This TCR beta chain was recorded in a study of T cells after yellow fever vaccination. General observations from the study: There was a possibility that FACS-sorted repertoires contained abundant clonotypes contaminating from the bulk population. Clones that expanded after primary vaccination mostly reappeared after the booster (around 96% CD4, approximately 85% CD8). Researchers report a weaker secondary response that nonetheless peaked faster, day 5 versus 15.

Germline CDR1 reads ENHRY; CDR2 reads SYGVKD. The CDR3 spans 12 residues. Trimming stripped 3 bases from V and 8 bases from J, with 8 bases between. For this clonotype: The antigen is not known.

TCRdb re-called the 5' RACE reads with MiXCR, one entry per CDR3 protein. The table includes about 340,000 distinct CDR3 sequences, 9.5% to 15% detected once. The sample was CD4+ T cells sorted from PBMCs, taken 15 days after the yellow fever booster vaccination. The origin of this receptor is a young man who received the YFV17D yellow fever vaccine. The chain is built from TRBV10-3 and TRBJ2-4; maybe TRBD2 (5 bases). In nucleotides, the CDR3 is TGTGCCATCAGTGAACGGGGTGACATTCAGTACTTC. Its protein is CAISERGDIQYF.